This is a list of T cell receptor beta chains from one sample in a study of spatial heterogeneity in lung cancer. TCRdb ran MiXCR on the 5' RACE reads and lists one entry per CDR3 protein. This sample has approximately 11,000 distinct CDR3 sequences, with roughly 4.3% found just once. Sequenced material: normal lung tissue next to the tumor, taken at surgery. Receptors were obtained from a male donor with early-stage non-small cell lung cancer. The CDR3 runs from the conserved cysteine through the conserved F or W. A D gene is named only where the DNA matches it firmly. Size is stated for part of the rows, as once, few or many counts, or as a class when the clone is expanded.

CDR3 protein | clone size | V gene | CDR3 length | J gene | D gene
CASSFLMNTEAFF | medium-sized | TRBV27 | 13 | TRBJ1-1 | .
CASRGGLAGVSEQYF | many | TRBV5-1 | 15 | TRBJ2-7 | TRBD2
CAIRWEWGPTYEQYF | medium-sized | TRBV10-3 | 15 | TRBJ2-7 | .
CSVVGQGSYEQYF | many | TRBV29-1 | 13 | TRBJ2-7 | TRBD1
CSARDKRRQGSDTGELFF | . | TRBV20-1 | 18 | TRBJ2-2 | TRBD1
CASSDLDRADGTEAFF | . | TRBV6-1 | 16 | TRBJ1-1 | TRBD1
CASSFGQGGEQYF | many | TRBV7-8 | 13 | TRBJ2-7 | TRBD1
CASSPLTSGRPNEQFF | many | TRBV7-3 | 16 | TRBJ2-1 | TRBD2
CATKQGFGATNEKLFF | few | TRBV6-1 | 16 | TRBJ1-4 | .
CSVEDARDRVQYF | many | TRBV29-1 | 13 | TRBJ2-7 | TRBD1
CASSKGLATSSYEQYF | many | TRBV19 | 16 | TRBJ2-7 | TRBD2
CASRTGTSGGPSGTQYF | many | TRBV4-2 | 17 | TRBJ2-3 | TRBD2
CASSTRLTGTWATGTQYF | . | TRBV14 | 18 | TRBJ2-3 | .
CASSSGGAGEETQYF | few | TRBV7-2 | 15 | TRBJ2-5 | TRBD2
CASSIGRGGHNEQFF | medium-sized | TRBV6-5 | 15 | TRBJ2-1 | .
CASSYSERYNSPLHF | many | TRBV6-5 | 15 | TRBJ1-6 | .
CAISGSRYEQFF | many | TRBV10-3 | 12 | TRBJ2-1 | .
CASRSQGIYGYTF | few | TRBV19 | 13 | TRBJ1-2 | .
CASSGLNYGYTF | many | TRBV11-2 | 12 | TRBJ1-2 | .
CSAREGQGGSQTQYF | many | TRBV20-1 | 15 | TRBJ2-5 | .
CASSLDQGADTQYF | many | TRBV7-7 | 14 | TRBJ2-3 | .
CAWSGGLAGGNEQFF | many | TRBV30 | 15 | TRBJ2-1 | TRBD2
CASSPPTPGRRTGELFF | many | TRBV11-3 | 17 | TRBJ2-2 | .
CSARSGTGLGYEQYF | many | TRBV20-1 | 15 | TRBJ2-7 | TRBD1
CSVDQNGYTF | medium-sized | TRBV29-1 | 10 | TRBJ1-2 | .
CAISEQTSLDEQFF | many | TRBV10-3 | 14 | TRBJ2-1 | TRBD2
CASSRDSQQQFF | many | TRBV7-2 | 12 | TRBJ2-1 | .
CASSLREGYYEQYF | many | TRBV12-3/TRBV12-4 | 14 | TRBJ2-7 | TRBD2
CASSPRDLQETQYF | medium-sized | TRBV12-3/TRBV12-4 | 14 | TRBJ2-5 | .
CASSPSRDSGNTIYF | many | TRBV27 | 15 | TRBJ1-3 | .
CASSYSPGPSRGDTQYF | many | TRBV6-2/TRBV6-3 | 17 | TRBJ2-3 | .
CASSSIGSYEQYF | many | TRBV12-3/TRBV12-4 | 13 | TRBJ2-7 | .
CSVELRTVTDTQYF | many | TRBV29-1 | 14 | TRBJ2-3 | .